Here is one T cell receptor (beta chain) with its context. In its sample, this clonotype was seen many times. Its antigen is still unknown. The input lacks base qualities; no much larger clone sits a single base away. This specimen comes from a study of T-cell reconstitution after alpha-beta-depleted transplantation in children (dated by TCRdb to the mid-2010s). For the wider study: The study quantitatively tracked T-cell immune reconstitution after TCRalphabeta/CD19-depleted allogeneic hematopoietic cell transplantation in children using TCR repertoire profiling.

The receptor library was made with PCR. Instrument on record: Illumina HiSeq 2500. TCR library preparation used molecular barcoding, with unique molecular identifiers applied to normalize quantification of the TCRbeta repertoire. TCRdb trimmed the raw reads at Q25, called clones with MiXCR and kept productive beta chains. Identical CDR3 proteins give one entry, which carries the most common genes and DNA. In all, the sample holds 700,000 or so distinct CDR3 sequences, and roughly 14% of those were seen once. The ten most abundant clones make up approximately 0.8% of the sample. Inclusive of the bounding cysteine and phenylalanine, the CDR3 is 13 residues long. CDR3 DNA is the only sequence kept; it has 39 bases, read in frame from the first base. The germline V gene yields SQVTM for CDR1 and ANQGSEA for CDR2. V is clipped by 4 bases and J by 3 bases, and the sequence between their germline boundaries is 9 bases long.

The treatment or condition label of this sample denotes: allogeneic hematopoietic cell transplantation with graft depleted of TCRalphabeta T cells and CD19 B cells. TCRalphabeta/CD19-depleted allogeneic hematopoietic cell grafts were given to the transplant recipients, all of whom were children. Beyond this particular receptor, the publication reports: In some patients, the high TCRbeta diversity seen at day 60 was put down to recipient T cells and intrathymic progenitors that had survived conditioning. About two months after transplant, the apparently early recovery of alphabetaT-cell counts reportedly depended on just several hundred clones that had expanded rapidly and came from non-depleted graft cells. Over the following months the frequencies of hyperexpanded clones went down, and after one year T-cell counts and TCRbeta diversity were mostly credited to newly produced T cells.

This sequence originates from a girl between 2 and 10 years old with congenital amegakaryocytic thrombocytopenia, due to receive a stem cell transplant. The sample consisted of PBMCs, taken before TCRalphabeta/CD19-depleted stem cell transplant. The chain links TRBV29-1 with TRBJ2-2; the D segment is perhaps TRBD1 or TRBD2, each sharing 5 matched bases. The CDR3 sequence is CSVGGRYTGELFF. In nucleotide form, the sequence is TGCAGCGTTGGGGGACGGTACACCGGGGAGCTGTTTTTT.